This record looks at one TCR beta chain sequence and its context. The data are from a study of cytomegalovirus exposure and HLA in healthy donors. Germline lookup yields CDR1 SQVTM and CDR2 ANQGSEA. The CDR3 consists of 16 residues. V lost 7 bases to trimming and J lost 0 bases, with 19 bases between them. PCR primers comprised 60 Vbeta and 13 Jbeta primers. Assay: immunoSEQ multiplex PCR; the TCRdb copy retains only in-frame clones and omits some. The sample has 150,000 to 160,000 clones; 70% to 80% are singletons. The source is a man younger than 45 in good health and CMV-seropositive. V usage is TRBV29-1 and J usage is TRBJ1-5, with a possible D match to TRBD1 (5 bases). The sequenced material came from PBMCs. The CDR3 DNA reads TGCAGCGCCCAGATCGGGGGTGTGCTTAGCAATCAGCCCCAGCATTTT. This gives the protein CSAQIGGVLSNQPQHF.